The rows below give T cell receptor beta chains drawn from one sample of a study of blood T cells in healthy people across ages. TCRdb reprocessed the 5' RACE reads with MiXCR, giving one entry per CDR3 protein. The data show 550,000 to 800,000 distinct CDR3 sequences, with over 20% seen just once and approximately 3.6% held by the top ten. The specimen was blood. These receptors originate from a man between 65 and 85 years old in good health. The CDR3 runs from the conserved cysteine through the conserved F or W. D genes are given only for firm matches. Clone size, where shown, is once, few, many, or a class for clones that have expanded.

clone_size | d_call | j_call | v_call | cdr3_nt | cdr3_aa
few | NA | TRBJ1-1 | TRBV7-6 | TGTGCCAGCAGCTCCCCCCGTGCGTTAGGATTAGGGGAGAACACTGAAGCTTTCTTT | CASSSPRALGLGENTEAFF
NA | NA | TRBJ1-4 | TRBV7-9 | TGTGCCAGCAGCCTGCGGCAAGGGCGAGATGAAAAACTGTTTTTT | CASSLRQGRDEKLFF
few | NA | TRBJ2-7 | TRBV3-1 | TGTGCCAGCAGCCCGGCCAACTCTCTCTACGAGCAGTACTTC | CASSPANSLYEQYF
NA | NA | TRBJ2-4 | TRBV12-3/TRBV12-4 | TGTGCCAGCAGTCCCCCTGAGGGCCCAAAAAACATTCAGTACTTC | CASSPPEGPKNIQYF
few | NA | TRBJ1-1 | TRBV7-3 | TGTGCCAGCAGCCTCCCGGGGGCGGATGAAGCTTTCTTT | CASSLPGADEAFF
NA | TRBD2 | TRBJ2-3 | TRBV5-1 | TGCGCCAGCACCCTAGCGGCCCAAGATACGCAGTATTTT | CASTLAAQDTQYF
NA | NA | TRBJ1-1 | TRBV20-1 | TGCAGTGCTAGGGGCAGGGTGAACACTGAAGCTTTCTTT | CSARGRVNTEAFF
NA | TRBD1 | TRBJ1-3 | TRBV28 | TGTGCCAGCAGTGGACAGGCCTCTGGAAACACCATATATTTT | CASSGQASGNTIYF
NA | NA | TRBJ1-2 | TRBV18 | TGTGCCAGCTCACCGAAGGGAGGTGGCTACACCTTC | CASSPKGGGYTF
few | TRBD2 | TRBJ2-5 | TRBV5-1 | TGCGCCAGCAGCTTTAGCGGGACCCAAGAGACCCAGTACTTC | CASSFSGTQETQYF
NA | NA | TRBJ2-3 | TRBV6-5 | TGTGCCACACGTCAAGAATCCACAGATACGCAGTATTTT | CATRQESTDTQYF
NA | NA | TRBJ1-1 | TRBV12-3/TRBV12-4 | TGTGCCAGCAGTCAGGACGGACCTGAAGCTTTCTTT | CASSQDGPEAFF
NA | TRBD1 | TRBJ1-4 | TRBV27 | TGTGCCAGCAGTTTAGGGGGACAGCCGAATGAAAAACTGTTTTTT | CASSLGGQPNEKLFF
NA | NA | TRBJ2-2 | TRBV5-1 | TGCGCCAGCAGCTTGGAACAGGTTCTCACCGGGGAGCTGTTTTTT | CASSLEQVLTGELFF
few | TRBD1 | TRBJ2-1 | TRBV5-5 | TGTGCCAGCAGCCTGGGAGCGGCAGGGGGCAATGAGCAGTTCTTC | CASSLGAAGGNEQFF
NA | NA | TRBJ2-3 | TRBV29-1 | TGCAGCGTTGGGGGTGGCGGGCGGACAGATACGCAGTATTTT | CSVGGGGRTDTQYF
NA | NA | TRBJ1-3 | TRBV7-9 | TGTGCCACCACGGCCCCCCGGGACACCATATATTTT | CATTAPRDTIYF